A single sample is the source of the 30 T cell receptor beta chains below, sequenced in a study of T-cell memory formation after mild COVID-19. TCRdb fed the 5' RACE reads into MiXCR, producing one record per CDR3 protein. The sample includes 450,000 to 650,000 distinct CDR3 sequences, roughly 21% seen only once; the top ten take roughly 8.1%. Sequencing input: PBMCs or a T cell subset sorted from them (not recorded which). The receptors originated from an adult woman who had mild COVID-19 (a few samples of this study predate the infection). Cell type and time point are not known.

The chain has TRBV12-3 or TRBV12-4 and TRBJ1-1, with 9 nucleotides matching TRBD1. The CDR3 runs 15 residues. V gave up 5 bases and J gave up 4 bases; unmatched junction bases: 8. In DNA form, the CDR3 reads TGTGCCAGCAGTGTCCGATTGACAGGGGGCACTGAAGCTTTCTTT. It encodes CASSVRLTGGTEAFF.

This clonotype was counted at least ten times. The CDR3: CASSYRGQYEQYF. Here the CDR3 DNA reads TGTGCCAGCAGTTACCGCGGCCAGTACGAGCAGTACTTC. The V call is TRBV6-2 or TRBV6-3, the J call TRBJ2-7, with unresolved D. CDR1 and CDR2 from the germline V gene are MNHEY and SVGEGT. This CDR3 contains 13 residues. The ends were cut back, 2 bases at V and 4 bases at J, with 9 bases in the middle.

This clonotype was seen more than once but under ten times. This chain uses TRBV7-9 with TRBJ2-7; D perhaps matches TRBD1 (5 bases). There are 14 residues in the CDR3. V shed 5 bases and J shed 0 bases, with 11 bases lying between them. Per germline, CDR1 SEHNR and CDR2 FQNEAQ (reference sequence). Here the CDR3 reads CASSVDSTSYEQYF. The CDR3 coding sequence is TGTGCCAGCAGCGTAGACAGTACCTCCTACGAGCAGTACTTC.

The rearrangement joins TRBV7-2 to TRBJ2-5, with D perhaps matching TRBD2 (5 bases). Germline CDR1 SGHTA, CDR2 FQGNSA. This CDR3 has 13 amino acids. V dropped 2 bases and J dropped 4 bases, with 8 bases sitting between them. The CDR3 protein is CASSLKRLETQYF. CDR3 nucleotides: TGTGCCAGCAGCTTAAAGCGGCTAGAGACCCAGTACTTC.

This clonotype was observed once. The chain links TRBV19 to TRBJ2-7; perhaps TRBD2 as D (5 bases). V was cut by 5 bases and J by 0 bases, with 14 bases left in between. The CDR3 is made up of 15 amino acids. The germline V gene has CDR1 LNHDA and CDR2 SQIVND (reference sequence). In DNA, the CDR3 is TGTGCCAGTAGTCCAAGGGCAGGACTCTCCTACGAGCAGTACTTC. Protein sequence: CASSPRAGLSYEQYF.

The genes are TRBV7-8 and TRBJ1-5; D gene uncertain. The CDR3 totals 14 residues. The germline gives CDR1 SGHVS, CDR2 FQNEAQ. Trimming removed 3 bases from V and 4 bases from J, with 10 bases in between. CDR3 residues: CASSFNVGNQPQHF. Here the CDR3 DNA reads TGTGCCAGCAGCTTTAACGTAGGGAATCAGCCCCAGCATTTT.

This clonotype was observed at least ten times. V is TRBV4-3 and J is TRBJ2-6, with D perhaps given as TRBD1 or TRBD2 (5 bases each). Per the germline V gene, CDR1 is LGHNA and CDR2 is YSLEER. Deletions cut 3 bases from V and 4 bases from J, with 13 bases between. The CDR3 has 16 amino acids. In DNA, the CDR3 is TGCGCCAGCAGCCACCAGAGGGGTTCCGGGGCCAACGTCCTGACTTTC. Translation: CASSHQRGSGANVLTF.

V is TRBV12-3 or TRBV12-4 and J is TRBJ2-7, with 7 bases identical to TRBD2. The CDR3 runs 12 residues. V gave up 4 bases and J gave up 6 bases; unmatched junction bases: 3. The CDR3 sequence: CASSSVAGEQYF. DNA for the CDR3: TGTGCCAGCAGTTCCGTAGCGGGCGAGCAGTACTTC.

This clonotype turned up a few times. V and J are TRBV4-2 and TRBJ1-6; D not resolved. V lost 4 bases, J lost 2 bases, and 15 bases lay in between. This CDR3 has 17 residues. CDR1 is LGHNA, CDR2 YNFKEQ, per germline. The CDR3: CASSPRVIAAYNSPLHF. Written as DNA, the CDR3 is TGTGCCAGCAGCCCTAGGGTCATCGCCGCCTATAATTCACCCCTCCACTTT.

The V call is TRBV14, the J call TRBJ1-1; 9 bases agree with TRBD1. The V gene's germline CDR1 is SGHDN and CDR2 FVKESK. This CDR3 spans 14 amino acids. The J segment lost 6 bases and the V segment lost 3 bases, leaving 5 bases of the junction unmatched. CDR3: CASSQVRTGAEAFF. In nucleotides, the CDR3 is TGTGCCAGCAGCCAGGTGCGGACAGGGGCTGAAGCTTTCTTT.

This clonotype is a singleton in its sample. J is TRBJ2-5 and V is TRBV7-2; D perhaps matches TRBD2 (6 bases). Germline CDR1 reads SGHTA; CDR2 reads FQGNSA. V lost 6 bases and J 1 base, leaving 12 bases between the germline ends. The CDR3 loop spans 14 amino acids. Here the CDR3 reads CASSQAGSQETQYF. CDR3 DNA: TGTGCCAGCAGTCAAGCCGGGAGCCAAGAGACCCAGTACTTC.

The chain uses TRBV7-9 and TRBJ2-2, with D perhaps TRBD1 (6 bases). The germline gives CDR1 SEHNR, CDR2 FQNEAQ (reference sequence). The V end was cut by 7 bases, the J end by 0 bases, with 12 bases between. This CDR3 comprises 15 residues. CDR3 DNA: TGTGCCAGCAAAATAGGGGGATCGAACACCGGGGAGCTGTTTTTT. Protein: CASKIGGSNTGELFF.

The chain's CDR3 is CATSSRSVLAGDEQYF. The CDR3 DNA follows: TGTGCCACCAGCAGCCGATCGGTGCTAGCGGGAGATGAGCAGTACTTC. The V gene is TRBV15, the J gene TRBJ2-7; the match to TRBD2 covers 10 bases. The CDR3 runs 16 residues. J gave up 7 bases and V 3 bases, and 12 bases lay outside the gene matches. The germline V gene has CDR1 LNHNV and CDR2 YYDKDF (reference sequence).

CDR3 in amino acids: CASSLQRDSPLHF. The CDR3 DNA reads TGTGCCAGTAGTCTACAGAGGGATTCACCCCTCCACTTT. V gene TRBV19 combines with J gene TRBJ1-6; D is uncertain. This CDR3 has 13 residues. Germline assignment: CDR1 LNHDA and CDR2 SQIVND (reference sequence). Trimming took 5 bases from V and 8 from J, leaving 10 bases between them.

DNA for the CDR3: TGTGCCAGCAGCGTAGCTCCCCGGACAGGGCTAGACGAGCAGTACTTC. This gives the protein CASSVAPRTGLDEQYF. This rearrangement joins TRBV9 to TRBJ2-7; TRBD1 matches 8 bases. The V segment lost 0 bases and the J segment 5 bases; nucleotides outside the gene matches: 10. Per germline, CDR1 SGDLS and CDR2 YYNGEE. The CDR3 contains 16 residues.

The chain employs TRBV6-6 and TRBJ1-5; the D gene is possibly TRBD1 (6 bases). The V end lost 4 bases, the J end lost 3 bases, and 13 bases lay between the germline ends. Germline V gene sequence: CDR1 MNHNY, CDR2 SVGAGI (reference sequence). CDR3 length: 15 amino acids. The CDR3 loop reads CASSWVDSINQPQHF. Here the CDR3 DNA reads TGTGCCAGCAGTTGGGTGGACAGTATCAATCAGCCCCAGCATTTT.

This clonotype was seen more than once but under ten times. This rearrangement joins TRBV24-1 to TRBJ2-1, with D possibly matching TRBD1 (5 bases). This CDR3 spans 18 amino acids. V gave up 5 bases and J gave up 0 bases, with 19 bases separating them. Per the germline V gene, CDR1 is KGHDR and CDR2 is SFDVKD. DNA for the CDR3: TGTGCCACCAGTGGTACAGGTGAGCCTTTTAGCTCCTACAATGAGCAGTTCTTC. Translation gives CATSGTGEPFSSYNEQFF.

This chain links TRBV7-2 with TRBJ2-7, with 10 bases identical to TRBD2. The CDR3 sequence is 15 residues long. V dropped 7 bases and J dropped 7; count of bases not matched to a gene: 13. The germline gives CDR1 SGHTA, CDR2 FQGNSA. The DNA of the CDR3 is TGTGCCAGCACGGGTCGGGCTAGCGGGAGTCGGGAGCAGTACTTC. As protein: CASTGRASGSREQYF.

This clonotype has only a few counts. V gene TRBV11-2 combines with J gene TRBJ2-5; TRBD2 matches at 7 bases. The CDR3 runs 14 residues. V gave up 7 bases and J gave up 4 bases; unmatched junction bases: 9. Germline CDR1 is SGHAT and CDR2 is FQNNGV. CDR3 sequence: CASKSTRGVETQYF. In nucleotides, the CDR3 is TGTGCCAGCAAATCGACCCGGGGGGTAGAGACCCAGTACTTC.

The chain couples TRBV6-6 to TRBJ1-2, with no clear D. Trimming took off 6 bases at V and 4 bases at J, with 12 bases between the two ends. In germline, CDR1 is MNHNY, CDR2 SVGAGI (reference sequence). There are 13 residues in the CDR3. The CDR3 loop is CASRVSPPYGYTF. The CDR3 nucleotides are TGTGCCAGCAGGGTGAGCCCCCCCTATGGCTACACCTTC.

The chain combines TRBV6-2 or TRBV6-3 with TRBJ2-7, with 14 positions matching TRBD2. This CDR3 comprises 15 residues. V lost 5 bases and J lost 6; bases outside the gene matches: 6. Germline loops: CDR1 MNHEY, CDR2 SVGEGT. CDR3 DNA sequence: TGTGCCAGCAGTATCCAAGGACTAGCGGGAGGCGAGCAGTACTTC. Translation gives CASSIQGLAGGEQYF.

The chain couples TRBV15 to TRBJ2-1; the D is unclear. V lost 2 bases and J 8 bases, leaving 19 bases between the germline ends. Germline V gene sequence: CDR1 LNHNV, CDR2 YYDKDF (reference sequence). The CDR3 totals 16 residues. CDR3 nucleotides: TGTGCCACCAGCAGATATACCGAAAGGCCGAACGATGAGCAGTTCTTC. Residues: CATSRYTERPNDEQFF.

This clonotype was detected only a few times. The rearrangement links TRBV19 to TRBJ1-2; D is unresolved. V gave up 4 bases and J gave up 0 bases, with 15 bases separating them. CDR1 and CDR2 (germline): LNHDA, SQIVND (reference sequence). This CDR3 contains 16 residues. The chain's CDR3 is CASSTWTGKANYGYTF. The CDR3 coding sequence is TGTGCCAGTAGTACATGGACGGGGAAAGCTAACTATGGCTACACCTTC.

The sample holds a few counts of this clonotype. The chain uses TRBV2 and TRBJ2-1; D is unclear. Germline V lookup: CDR1 SNHLY, CDR2 FYNNEI. The V and J ends lost 6 bases and 3 bases respectively, with 3 bases between them. CDR3 length equals 11 residues. CDR3: CASRVYNEQFF. CDR3 in DNA: TGTGCCAGCAGGGTCTACAATGAGCAGTTCTTC.

The rearrangement uses TRBV9 and TRBJ2-3; D might be TRBD1 (6 bases). The V and J ends lost 4 bases and 0 bases respectively, with 15 bases between them. The CDR3 has 16 residues. The germline V gene encodes CDR1 SGDLS and CDR2 YYNGEE. CDR3 nucleotides: TGTGCCAGCAGCTTAGGACAGCATCCTAGCACAGATACGCAGTATTTT. Protein sequence: CASSLGQHPSTDTQYF.

This clonotype has just a few counts. The J gene is TRBJ2-2, the V gene TRBV19, with D possibly being TRBD1 (6 bases). This CDR3 has 15 amino acids. V was trimmed by 6 bases and J by 4 bases, leaving 15 bases between them. The germline V gene has CDR1 LNHDA and CDR2 SQIVND (reference sequence). CDR3 protein: CASSPTGLGTGELFF. The CDR3 DNA sequence: TGTGCCAGTAGCCCAACAGGGCTGGGCACCGGGGAGCTGTTTTTT.

This chain links TRBV7-9 with TRBJ2-2; possible D gene TRBD1, 5 bases. This CDR3 has 14 residues. The V end lost 2 bases, the J end lost 9 bases, and 13 bases lay between the germline ends. CDR1 is SEHNR, CDR2 FQNEAQ, per germline (reference sequence). The CDR3 reads CASSLSDKRRELFF. In nucleotides, the CDR3 is TGTGCCAGCAGCTTATCGGACAAGAGGAGGGAGCTGTTTTTT.

The chain employs TRBV5-1 and TRBJ2-1; D remains unclear. This CDR3 is built from 14 residues. Germline V lookup: CDR1 SGHRS, CDR2 YFSETQ. Trimming removed 6 bases at V and 1 base at J, with 11 bases between. The CDR3 DNA follows: TGCGCCAGCATGGGTCTCCTATCCTACAATGAGCAGTTCTTC. As protein: CASMGLLSYNEQFF.

V and J are TRBV3-1 and TRBJ2-7; D perhaps matches TRBD1 (6 bases). The CDR3 extends over 14 amino acids. Germline CDR1 is LGHDT and CDR2 is YNNKEL (reference sequence). Trimming left V 5 bases short and J 6 bases short, with 17 bases between. Here the CDR3 DNA reads TGTGCCAGCAGCAAAAAACAGGGAATAAGCGAGCAGTACTTC. Amino acids: CASSKKQGISEQYF.

This chain connects TRBV3-1 to TRBJ2-1; a possible D gene is TRBD2 (6 bases). Trimming left V 4 bases short and J 2 bases short, with 12 bases between. Germline V gene sequence: CDR1 LGHDT, CDR2 YNNKEL (reference sequence). This CDR3 contains 15 residues. The CDR3 sequence: CASSPGSGPYNEQFF. The DNA of the CDR3 is TGTGCCAGCAGCCCGGGTAGCGGCCCCTACAATGAGCAGTTCTTC.